The 9 T cell receptor beta chains reported below all come from one sample, sequenced in a study of T cell repertoires in cytomegalovirus infection. TCRdb passed the reads through MiXCR, listing each CDR3 protein once. In the table there are roughly 500,000 distinct CDR3 sequences, more than 30% of which are singletons. These receptors lack a known antigen. The sequencing used cultured PBMCs, collected from culture after CMV antigen stimulation. The source of these receptors is a human donor in good health (CMV status not recorded). Some clones in this sample may be carry-over from other donors' samples.

This chain uses TRBV7-9 with TRBJ1-1; TRBD1 agrees at 8 bases. The CDR3 loop spans 14 amino acids. In germline, CDR1 is SEHNR, CDR2 FQNEAQ (reference sequence). After removal of 8 bases from V and 3 bases from J, the junction contained 8 bases not matched to a gene. The CDR3 spells CASRRTGSDTEAFF. The CDR3 nucleotides read TGTGCCAGCCGTAGGACAGGGTCGGACACTGAAGCTTTCTTT. Variable domain in full (rest from reference TRBV7-9 and TRBJ1-1): DTGVSQNPRHKITKRGQNVTFRCDPISEHNRLYWYRQTLGQGPEFLTYFQNEAQLEKSRLLSDRFSAERPKGSFSTLEIQRTEQGDSAMYLCASRRTGSDTEAFFGQGTRLTVV.

The chain combines TRBV10-3 with TRBJ1-3, with D unresolved. The CDR3 runs to 13 residues. CDR1 is ENHRY, CDR2 SYGVKD, per germline. V gave up 8 bases and J gave up 0 bases, with 8 bases separating them. CDR3: CAISSVSGNTIYF. As DNA, the CDR3 is TGTGCCATCTCATCCGTCTCTGGAAACACCATATATTTT.

This chain connects TRBV25-1 to TRBJ1-1; D remains unclear. The CDR3 is made up of 12 amino acids. Germline-derived CDR1 and CDR2 are MGHDK and SYGVNS. Between the trimmed V and J ends, which lost 2 bases and 8 bases, there was a span of 9 bases. For the CDR3, the DNA is TGTGCCAGCAGTGAAACTGGTGGCGAAGCTTTCTTT. Protein sequence: CASSETGGEAFF.

The table lists this clonotype with a few counts. The V and J genes are TRBV7-9 and TRBJ2-1; 8 nucleotides agree with TRBD1. V gave up 5 bases and J gave up 12 bases; unmatched junction bases: 15. The CDR3 extends over 15 amino acids. Germline V gene data show CDR1 as SEHNR and CDR2 as FQNEAQ (reference sequence). CDR3 in amino acids: CASSDLGQVTVGQFF. CDR3 nucleotides: TGTGCCAGCAGCGACCTGGGACAGGTGACCGTCGGGCAGTTCTTC.

Worth noting for this clonotype: A read error is possible here, since a much larger clone lies one base away. DNA of the CDR3: TGTGCCAGCAGCCAGGGGGCTGCTAGAGGCACAGATACGCAGTATTTT. Residues: CASSQGAARGTDTQYF. The genes are TRBV7-3 and TRBJ2-3; 8 nucleotides align to TRBD1. The germline V gene has CDR1 SGHTA and CDR2 FQGTGA. This CDR3 is built from 16 residues. Germline trimming cut 5 bases from V and 1 base from J; bases unmatched to any gene: 8.

V usage is TRBV7-3 and J usage is TRBJ2-1; TRBD1 aligns across 10 bases. The germline CDR1 and CDR2 sequences are SGHTA and FQGTGA. The trim removed 0 bases at V and 5 bases at J, leaving 7 bases unmatched. CDR3 length: 17 residues. The CDR3 DNA reads TGTGCCAGCAGCTTAACGTCCGGGACAGGGGTGGACAATGAGCAGTTCTTC. This encodes CASSLTSGTGVDNEQFF.

The chain has TRBV7-9 and TRBJ2-2; 8 nucleotides line up with TRBD2. V was pared by 6 bases and J by 0 bases, with 9 bases of the junction left unmatched. The CDR3 length is 17 residues. Germline V CDR1 and CDR2: SEHNR, FQNEAQ (reference sequence). The CDR3 DNA is TGTGCCAGCAGATACACTAGCGGTAAAACGAACACCGGGGAGCTGTTTTTT. Protein: CASRYTSGKTNTGELFF.

This clonotype was seen a handful of times. Here the CDR3 DNA reads TGTGCCAGCAGTTCGCAGTCTAACAGGGGGACCGGCACTGAAGCTTTCTTT. It specifies CASSSQSNRGTGTEAFF. This chain uses TRBV27 with TRBJ1-1; 8 nucleotides align to TRBD1. Germline trimming cut 4 bases from V and 4 bases from J; bases unmatched to any gene: 14. There are 17 residues in the CDR3. Per the germline V gene, CDR1 is MNHEY and CDR2 is SMNVEV (reference sequence).

The chain links TRBV7-2 to TRBJ2-7, with 10 bases fitting TRBD1. The CDR3 totals 15 residues. With V trimmed by 5 bases and J by 1 base, 5 bases remained unmatched. The V gene's germline CDR1 is SGHTA and CDR2 FQGNSA. The CDR3 protein is CASSPTGGNSYEQYF. CDR3 in DNA: TGTGCCAGCAGCCCGACAGGGGGCAATTCCTACGAGCAGTACTTC.